This T cell receptor (beta chain) derives from a study of shared clonotypes between healthy human individuals. Overall study results and limits: The study found roughly 5% of naive CD4 clonotypes shared across a few donors. Sampling used blood alone; tissue repertoires probably differ. Larger estimated richness was generally recorded for naive subsets relative to memory subsets.

Details on this clone: Its antigen remains unknown.

With V trimmed by 5 bases and J by 8 bases, 12 bases remained unmatched. The germline V gene has CDR1 SGHNT and CDR2 YENEEA. This CDR3 is 17 amino acids long. Each cell subset's genomic DNA was divided evenly among several immunoSEQ plates. Repertoires were generated with immunoSEQ multiplex PCR, while TCRdb's copy carries only in-frame clones and drops some. The repertoire has hundreds of thousands of clones, 90% to 96% of them found once; the top ten carry 0.06%. The specimen was naive CD4+ T cells sorted from blood. As to subset: CD45RA+ positively selected. This rearrangement joins TRBV11-3 to TRBJ2-1; 13 positions match TRBD2. The source is a woman under 40 in good health. CDR3 loop: CASSRLKLAGGPHEQFF. The CDR3, as DNA: TGTGCCAGCAGCCGTCTTAAACTAGCGGGAGGGCCGCATGAGCAGTTCTTC.